This passage covers 28 T cell receptor beta chains from one sample sequenced in a study of OX40 agonist ivuxolimab in advanced cancers. The table came from immunoSEQ multiplex PCR; TCRdb's copy has only in-frame clones and leaves some out. The sample contains 50,000 or so clones, 87% of which appear only once. The material was CD4+ or CD8+ T cells sorted from blood, obtained in a trial of the OX40 agonist ivuxolimab. The origin of the receptors is an adult with an advanced solid tumor such as melanoma, head and neck, liver or kidney cancer.

The V and J genes are TRBV18 and TRBJ2-3; D might be TRBD2 (5 bases). Per the germline V gene, CDR1 is KGHSH and CDR2 is LQKENI. This CDR3 has 15 residues. The germline V and J ends were trimmed by 3 bases and 1 base, with 11 bases remaining between them. The CDR3: CASSPGSRGTDTQYF. As DNA, the CDR3 is TGTGCCAGCTCACCGGGGTCGCGGGGCACAGATACGCAGTATTTT.

This clone occurred once. CDR3 in DNA: TGTGCCACCAGCAGCCCGGGTCCATACAATGAGCAGTTCTTC. Translating it yields CATSSPGPYNEQFF. The chain carries TRBV15 and TRBJ2-1; D is ambiguous. Looked up from germline, CDR1 is LNHNV and CDR2 is YYDKDF (reference sequence). The V end lost 3 bases, the J end lost 4 bases, and 10 bases lay between the germline ends. The CDR3 has 14 residues.

V is TRBV7-8 and J is TRBJ1-3; the match to TRBD1 covers 7 bases. Germline V gene data show CDR1 as SGHVS and CDR2 as FQNEAQ. The CDR3 is 16 amino acids. After removal of 0 bases from V and 2 bases from J, the junction contained 4 bases not matched to a gene. As DNA, the CDR3 is TGTGCCAGCAGCTTAGCCCCCACAGGGGCTGGAAACACCATATATTTT. Translation gives CASSLAPTGAGNTIYF.

As DNA, the CDR3 is TGTGCCAGCAGCCCCGACCCATACAATGAGCAGTTCTTC. Its protein is CASSPDPYNEQFF. The genes are TRBV27 and TRBJ2-1; D not certain. This CDR3 region has 13 residues. CDR1 and CDR2 (germline): MNHEY, SMNVEV (reference sequence). Trimming left V 6 bases short and J 4 bases short, with 10 bases between.

V and J are TRBV30 and TRBJ2-7; no clear D. The CDR3 has 13 amino acids. Per germline, CDR1 GTSNPN and CDR2 SVGIG (reference sequence). Between the trimmed V and J ends, which lost 0 bases and 1 base, there was a span of 7 bases. The CDR3 spells CAWSVSVSYEQYF. In DNA form, the CDR3 reads TGTGCCTGGAGTGTTTCCGTATCCTACGAGCAGTACTTC. The full variable domain, completed using reference TRBV30 and TRBJ2-7, is SQTIHQWPATLVQPVGSPLSLECTVEGTSNPNLYWYRQAAGRGLQLLFYSVGIGQISSEVPQNLSASRPQDRQFILSSKKLLLSDSGFYLCAWSVSVSYEQYFGPGTRLTVT.

The chain is built from TRBV28 and TRBJ2-2; D call uncertain. The V gene's germline CDR1 is MDHEN and CDR2 SYDVKM. This CDR3 is 12 amino acids long. Trimming left V 1 base short and J 8 bases short, with 5 bases between. The CDR3 DNA follows: TGTGCCAGCAGTTTATTGCGTGGGGAGCTGTTTTTT. It specifies CASSLLRGELFF.

The CDR3 here is CASSFRRQGKNIQYF. CDR3 DNA sequence: TGTGCCAGCAGCTTTCGAAGGCAGGGCAAAAACATTCAGTACTTC. The chain has TRBV5-6 and TRBJ2-4; a weak D match, TRBD1 (5 bases). This CDR3 has 15 residues. CDR1 and CDR2 (germline): SGHDT, YYEEEE. Trimming pared 2 bases from V and 3 bases from J, leaving 12 bases between.

V gene TRBV30 combines with J gene TRBJ2-1; 10 nucleotides line up with TRBD1. The junction had 19 bases not matched to a gene; V was cut back by 8 bases and J by 9 bases. The germline CDR1 and CDR2 sequences are GTSNPN and SVGIG (reference sequence). This CDR3 has 16 amino acids. The CDR3 sequence is CAGTTGGGGSLFEQFF. DNA for the CDR3: TGTGCCGGAACGACAGGGGGCGGCGGTTCCCTTTTTGAGCAGTTCTTC.

This clone was counted between two and nine times. The chain links TRBV27 to TRBJ1-4; D is uncertain. The CDR3 has 15 amino acids. The V gene lost 6 bases and the J gene lost 1 base, with 12 bases spanning the gap. Germline V gene lookup returns CDR1 MNHEY and CDR2 SMNVEV (reference sequence). CDR3 DNA sequence: TGTGCCAGCAGCTCCTTAGCAGGAACTAATGAAAAACTGTTTTTT. It yields the protein CASSSLAGTNEKLFF.

This chain joins TRBV21-1 and TRBJ2-7; TRBD2, the D gene given by the table, was not confirmed from the DNA. TRBV21-1 is a recognized pseudogene. The CDR3 has 14 residues. The CDR3, as DNA: TGTGCCAGCCGAGGACTAGCGGGAGTCTACGAGCAGTACTTC. This encodes CASRGLAGVYEQYF.

The chain carries TRBV27 and TRBJ2-7; D gene ambiguous. The CDR3 is 13 residues long. CDR1 MNHEY and CDR2 SMNVEV come from the germline V gene (reference sequence). Trimming pared 3 bases from V and 6 bases from J, leaving 12 bases between. The CDR3 region is CASSFKGLSEQYF. CDR3 nucleotides: TGTGCCAGCAGTTTTAAGGGTTTGAGCGAGCAGTACTTC.

The V gene is TRBV6-1, the J gene TRBJ2-1; possibly TRBD1 for D (6 bases). The germline CDR1 and CDR2 sequences are MNHNS and SASEGT. The CDR3 extends over 14 amino acids. The V end was cut by 6 bases, the J end by 4 bases, with 13 bases between. CDR3 residues: CASSRDILYNEQFF. In DNA form, the CDR3 reads TGTGCCAGCAGCCGGGACATACTATACAATGAGCAGTTCTTC.

This chain links TRBV7-2 with TRBJ1-4; TRBD1 agrees at 10 bases. Germline trimming cut 0 bases from V and 6 bases from J; bases unmatched to any gene: 10. The CDR3 runs 18 residues. Germline assignment: CDR1 SGHTA and CDR2 FQGNSA. CDR3 coding DNA: TGTGCCAGCAGCTTAGCTCCTGTTGGGACAGGGGTTGATGAAAAACTGTTTTTT. It is translated as CASSLAPVGTGVDEKLFF.

This rearrangement joins TRBV19 to TRBJ2-7, with 14 bases aligning to TRBD2. The trim removed 4 bases at V and 6 bases at J, leaving 11 bases unmatched. This CDR3 is built from 17 residues. The germline V gene encodes CDR1 LNHDA and CDR2 SQIVND (reference sequence). CDR3 sequence (DNA): TGTGCCAGTAGTACCCAGGGACTAGCGGGAGTATCGTCCGAGCAGTACTTC. Protein: CASSTQGLAGVSSEQYF.

The rearrangement links TRBV5-1 to TRBJ1-2; D perhaps matches TRBD1 (5 bases). Germline V gene lookup returns CDR1 SGHRS and CDR2 YFSETQ. With 2 bases removed from V and 5 bases from J, the gap between germline ends came to 19 bases. The CDR3 spans 16 residues. In DNA, the CDR3 is TGCGCCAGCAGCTTTTCGGCGCAGGGCGTAGGGTATGGCTACACCTTC. It specifies CASSFSAQGVGYGYTF. Full variable domain (missing parts from reference TRBV5-1 and TRBJ1-2): KAGVTQTPRYLIKTRGQQVTLSCSPISGHRSVSWYQQTPGQGLQFLFEYFSETQRNKGNFPGRFSGRQFSNSRSEMNVSTLELGDSALYLCASSFSAQGVGYGYTFGSGTRLTVV.

J is TRBJ2-7 and V is TRBV11-2, with 9 bases aligning to TRBD1. The CDR3 sequence is 14 residues long. The J segment lost 2 bases and the V segment lost 5 bases, leaving 4 bases of the junction unmatched. Germline V gene sequence: CDR1 SGHAT, CDR2 FQNNGV. The CDR3 DNA follows: TGTGCCAGCAGCCCCGGACAGGGGCCCTACGAGCAGTACTTC. Its protein product is CASSPGQGPYEQYF.

The chain has TRBV4-1 and TRBJ2-7, with D possibly TRBD1 on 6 matching bases. This CDR3 spans 13 amino acids. CDR1 and CDR2 from the germline V gene are MGHRA and YSYEKL. The V end was cut by 2 bases, the J end by 5 bases, with 10 bases between. The chain's CDR3 is CASSQTQGNEQYF. In DNA, the CDR3 is TGCGCCAGCAGCCAAACCCAGGGGAACGAGCAGTACTTC.

The chain has TRBV4-1 and TRBJ2-5; D may be TRBD2 (6 bases). V was trimmed by 0 bases and J by 5 bases, leaving 13 bases between them. The CDR3 runs to 15 residues. Germline CDR1 MGHRA, CDR2 YSYEKL. CDR3 coding DNA: TGCGCCAGCAGCCAAGATGAAGGGAGGCTGGAGACCCAGTACTTC. This sequence encodes CASSQDEGRLETQYF.

The rearrangement links TRBV7-2 to TRBJ2-3, with TRBD2 as a possible D gene (6 bases). Per germline, CDR1 SGHTA and CDR2 FQGNSA. This CDR3 is 15 amino acids long. V gave up 5 bases and J gave up 4 bases, with 16 bases separating them. The CDR3 spells CASSVSGTRADTQYF. CDR3 coding DNA: TGTGCCAGCAGCGTCTCCGGGACTCGGGCAGATACGCAGTATTTT.

This chain joins TRBV18 and TRBJ2-1, with D possibly being TRBD2 (5 bases). The V gene lost 3 bases and the J gene lost 8 bases, with 14 bases spanning the gap. Germline loops: CDR1 KGHSH, CDR2 LQKENI. The CDR3 has 14 residues. In DNA form, the CDR3 reads TGTGCCAGCTCACCCACGGTCAGCGGCGATGAGCAGTTCTTC. Translation: CASSPTVSGDEQFF.

The CDR3 coding sequence is TGTGCCAGCTCCCGGGAGTACAGCACAGATACGCAGTATTTT. Protein product: CASSREYSTDTQYF. This chain links TRBV27 with TRBJ2-3; TRBD2 might be the D (6 bases). This CDR3 contains 14 residues. The V end was cut by 8 bases, the J end by 0 bases, with 12 bases between. Looked up from germline, CDR1 is MNHEY and CDR2 is SMNVEV (reference sequence).

V is TRBV7-3 and J is TRBJ2-1; tentatively, D is TRBD2 (6 bases). Trimming cost V 5 bases and J 8 bases, with 22 bases left between them. The germline gives CDR1 SGHTA, CDR2 FQGTGA. This CDR3 comprises 16 residues. CDR3 nucleotides: TGTGCCAGCAGCCCAACGCCCGGGACTCGGGTGGATGAGCAGTTCTTC. This codes for CASSPTPGTRVDEQFF.

The chain employs TRBV7-9 and TRBJ2-5; TRBD2 aligns across 7 bases. The CDR3 is made up of 12 amino acids. Germline V gene sequence: CDR1 SEHNR, CDR2 FQNEAQ (reference sequence). The trim removed 2 bases at V and 7 bases at J, leaving 1 base unmatched. Here the CDR3 reads CASSLSGGTQYF. The CDR3 coding sequence is TGTGCCAGCAGCTTATCGGGGGGGACCCAGTACTTC.

This clone was picked up one time. The chain combines TRBV7-6 with TRBJ2-1, with 13 positions matching TRBD2. Trimming at V came to 1 base and at J to 7 bases, leaving 7 bases not matched to a gene. Germline V gene sequence: CDR1 SGHVS, CDR2 FNYEAQ. The CDR3 is made up of 17 amino acids. The CDR3 DNA follows: TGTGCCAGCAGCTTAGGCACCGGGACTAGCGGGGTGAATGAGCAGTTCTTC. This translates into CASSLGTGTSGVNEQFF.

The CDR3 coding sequence is TGTGCCAGCACAAACGGCCACGAGCAGTACTTC. Translating gives CASTNGHEQYF. The chain carries TRBV6-6 and TRBJ2-7; the D is unclear. Germline CDR1 MNHNY, CDR2 SVGAGI (reference sequence). Trimming pared 7 bases from V and 5 bases from J, leaving 9 bases between. There are 11 residues in the CDR3.

This clone is a singleton in its sample. In nucleotides, the CDR3 is TGTGCCAGCAGTGGAAACGACAGGGGACGCACTGAAGCTTTCTTT. Translated: CASSGNDRGRTEAFF. The chain is built from TRBV6-1 and TRBJ1-1; 8 bases are shared with TRBD1. Germline trimming cut 4 bases from V and 4 bases from J; bases unmatched to any gene: 8. Germline values: CDR1 MNHNS, CDR2 SASEGT. This CDR3 has 15 residues.

This clone was seen a single time. The chain has TRBV7-8 and TRBJ1-5; D remains unclear. This CDR3 is built from 15 residues. Germline V gene data show CDR1 as SGHVS and CDR2 as FQNEAQ. Trimming stripped 5 bases from V and 0 bases from J, with 11 bases between. CDR3 residues: CASSTYRASNQPQHF. In DNA, the CDR3 is TGTGCCAGCAGCACATACCGAGCTAGCAATCAGCCCCAGCATTTT.

The genes are TRBV4-1 and TRBJ2-1; D is undetermined. The CDR3 covers 15 residues. The germline V and J ends were trimmed by 3 bases and 1 base, with 10 bases remaining between them. CDR1 MGHRA and CDR2 YSYEKL come from the germline V gene. CDR3 residues: CASSQAVLSYNEQFF. CDR3 DNA sequence: TGCGCCAGCAGCCAGGCAGTACTTTCCTACAATGAGCAGTTCTTC.